These 19 T cell receptor beta chains share one sample of origin, sequenced in a study of blood T cell repertoires in COVID-19. Assay: immunoSEQ multiplex PCR; the TCRdb copy retains only in-frame clones and omits some. The sample yields over 85,000 clones, more than 85% seen once. The specimen was peripheral blood. These receptors originate from a man younger than 30 with acute or convalescent COVID-19.

This clone occurred once. The junction does not match germline at one end; this may be a read error. V and J are TRBV7-7 and TRBJ1-1; 8 bases match TRBD1. The CDR3 contains 13 residues. Germline-derived CDR1 and CDR2 are SSHAT and FNYEAQ (reference sequence). The CDR3 DNA follows: TGTGCCAGCAGCTTATCCCACCGGGACAGGAAAGAATTT. Encoded protein: CASSLSHRDRKEF.

This sequence joins TRBV5-1 and TRBJ1-2, with D uncertain. The CDR3 length is 14 residues. Trimming shortened V by 3 bases and J by 1 base, and 10 bases separated the two germline ends. The germline CDR1 and CDR2 sequences are SGHRS and YFSETQ. CDR3 DNA: TGCGCCAGCAGCTACCAGGAGGGTAACTATGGCTACACCTTC. It yields the protein CASSYQEGNYGYTF. Looking up the rest from reference TRBV5-1 and TRBJ1-2 gives the full variable domain: KAGVTQTPRYLIKTRGQQVTLSCSPISGHRSVSWYQQTPGQGLQFLFEYFSETQRNKGNFPGRFSGRQFSNSRSEMNVSTLELGDSALYLCASSYQEGNYGYTFGSGTRLTVV.

The genes are TRBV5-1 and TRBJ2-1; 8 nucleotides agree with TRBD1. Germline CDR1 SGHRS, CDR2 YFSETQ. V shed 1 base and J 6 bases; nucleotides not matched to a gene: 6. This CDR3 is built from 15 residues. The CDR3 DNA follows: TGCGCCAGCAGCTTGACAGGGGGTGAAGTCAATGAGCAGTTCTTC. Translation: CASSLTGGEVNEQFF.

The genes are TRBV5-1 and TRBJ1-1; TRBD1 is a possible D gene (5 bases). The CDR3 extends over 15 amino acids. Germline V gives CDR1 SGHRS, CDR2 YFSETQ. The germline V and J ends were trimmed by 4 bases and 4 bases, with 17 bases remaining between them. The CDR3 is CASSPRAGEGTEAFF. The DNA for the CDR3 is TGCGCCAGCAGCCCTAGGGCGGGGGAGGGCACTGAAGCTTTCTTT.

The V gene is TRBV6-9, the J gene TRBJ2-2; possibly TRBD2 for D (6 bases). V was shortened by 1 base and J by 4 bases, with 13 bases between the two germline ends. CDR1 is MNHGY, CDR2 SVAAGI, per germline. This CDR3 has 16 amino acids. CDR3 DNA sequence: TGTGCCAGCAGTTATTACGGGGGAGAAGCCACCGGGGAGCTGTTTTTT. It is translated as CASSYYGGEATGELFF.

The V gene is TRBV9, the J gene TRBJ2-3, with D possibly matching TRBD2 (5 bases). Germline CDR1 and CDR2: SGDLS and YYNGEE. V was pared by 3 bases and J by 1 base, with 12 bases between. The CDR3 consists of 15 residues. Written as DNA, the CDR3 is TGTGCCAGCAGCGCGCCAACTAGGGGCACAGATACGCAGTATTTT. Its protein is CASSAPTRGTDTQYF. Using reference TRBV9 and TRBJ2-3 for the parts outside the CDR3, the full variable domain is DSGVTQTPKHLITATGQRVTLRCSPRSGDLSVYWYQQSLDQGLQFLIQYYNGEERAKGNILERFSAQQFPDLHSELNLSSLELGDSALYFCASSAPTRGTDTQYFGPGTRLTVL.

The chain links TRBV4-1 to TRBJ2-3; TRBD1 aligns across 7 bases. This CDR3 is built from 15 residues. Trimming removed 4 bases from V and 1 base from J; junction bases left unmatched: 5. Germline CDR1 MGHRA, CDR2 YSYEKL. The CDR3 reads CASSRQGLGTDTQYF. The DNA of the CDR3 is TGCGCCAGCAGCCGACAGGGATTAGGCACAGATACGCAGTATTTT.

The V gene is TRBV4-1, the J gene TRBJ2-3, with TRBD2 matching over 7 bases. The CDR3 is made up of 16 amino acids. The V gene end was trimmed by 4 bases and the J gene end by 0 bases; junction bases not matched to a gene: 7. Germline CDR1 and CDR2: MGHRA and YSYEKL. CDR3 coding DNA: TGCGCCAGCAGCCCCCCCACTAGCGTGAGCACAGATACGCAGTATTTT. This translates into CASSPPTSVSTDTQYF.

The V and J genes are TRBV27 and TRBJ1-5; unclear D gene. The CDR3 extends over 14 amino acids. V lost 2 bases to trimming and J lost 3 bases, with 8 bases between them. Looked up from germline, CDR1 is MNHEY and CDR2 is SMNVEV (reference sequence). In DNA, the CDR3 is TGTGCCAGCAGTTTAGGGCCCTCCAATCAGCCCCAGCATTTT. Amino acids: CASSLGPSNQPQHF.

CDR3 protein: CASSSSTGNEQFF. CDR3 nucleotide sequence: TGCGCCAGCAGCTCCTCGACAGGGAATGAGCAGTTCTTC. V usage is TRBV5-1 and J usage is TRBJ2-1; 7 bases map to TRBD1. Per the germline V gene, CDR1 is SGHRS and CDR2 is YFSETQ. The CDR3 is made up of 13 amino acids. J was trimmed by 7 bases and V by 3 bases; bases with no gene match: 4.

The DNA for the CDR3 is TGTGCCAGCTCACCCCCCGGGACAGGGGGTCTTGGCTACACCTTC. It encodes CASSPPGTGGLGYTF. The V gene is TRBV18, the J gene TRBJ1-2; 11 nucleotides agree with TRBD1. The CDR3 spans 15 residues. Germline V gene data show CDR1 as KGHSH and CDR2 as LQKENI. Trimming removed 3 bases from V and 7 bases from J; junction bases left unmatched: 7. Full variable domain (remainder filled in from reference TRBV18 and TRBJ1-2): NAGVMQNPRHLVRRRGQEARLRCSPMKGHSHVYWYRQLPEEGLKFMVYLQKENIIDESGMPKERFSAEFPKEGPSILRIQQVVRGDSAAYFCASSPPGTGGLGYTFGSGTRLTVV.

This chain connects TRBV15 to TRBJ1-4, with 9 bases fitting TRBD1. J gave up 5 bases and V 5 bases, and 6 bases lay outside the gene matches. CDR1 and CDR2 (germline): LNHNV, YYDKDF (reference sequence). The CDR3 has 15 amino acids. CDR3 DNA: TGTGCCACCAGCTTCCCGGGACAGGGCAATGAAAAACTGTTTTTT. Protein product: CATSFPGQGNEKLFF. Filled out from reference TRBV15 and TRBJ1-4, the complete variable domain reads DAMVIQNPRYQVTQFGKPVTLSCSQTLNHNVMYWYQQKSSQAPKLLFHYYDKDFNNEADTPDNFQSRRPNTSFCFLDIRSPGLGDTAMYLCATSFPGQGNEKLFFGSGTQLSVL.

This clone was observed once. The CDR3 spells CSVEGQGFSGNTIYF. The CDR3 region has the DNA TGCAGCGTTGAGGGACAGGGCTTCTCTGGAAACACCATATATTTT. This chain connects TRBV29-1 to TRBJ1-3; 9 positions match TRBD1. Losses at the gene ends were 3 bases for V and 0 bases for J; bases not matched to a gene: 3. Germline CDR1 reads SQVTM; CDR2 reads ANQGSEA. The CDR3 covers 15 residues.

The chain recombines TRBV5-6 with TRBJ2-6; 8 nucleotides line up with TRBD2. The V gene's germline CDR1 is SGHDT and CDR2 YYEEEE. The CDR3 has 18 amino acids. V was clipped by 0 bases and J by 2 bases; unmatched bases: 7. In DNA form, the CDR3 reads TGTGCCAGCAGCTTGGTTTTGCCGGGAGGGGCTGGGGCCAACGTCCTGACTTTC. The encoded protein is CASSLVLPGGAGANVLTF.

This clone was detected once. This chain uses TRBV19 with TRBJ1-1, with D perhaps matching TRBD1 (5 bases). The CDR3 spans 18 residues. Germline loops: CDR1 LNHDA, CDR2 SQIVND (reference sequence). Trimming cost V 8 bases and J 0 bases, with 25 bases left between them. As DNA, the CDR3 is TGTGCCAGTCACACACCCCGCGTGGCAGGGAGGATGAACACTGAAGCTTTCTTT. Protein sequence: CASHTPRVAGRMNTEAFF.

This clone was seen only once. J is TRBJ2-1 and V is TRBV5-1; 9 nucleotides line up with TRBD1. Germline V lookup: CDR1 SGHRS, CDR2 YFSETQ. CDR3 length equals 18 residues. The ends lost 5 bases at V and 6 bases at J; junction bases unmatched: 18. Written as DNA, the CDR3 is TGCGCCAGCAGATCTCCCCCGGGACAGGGTCTGGTTCCCAATGAGCAGTTCTTC. This codes for CASRSPPGQGLVPNEQFF.

This chain connects TRBV3-1 (or the pseudogene TRBV3-2) to TRBJ1-2; TRBD1 is a possible D gene (5 bases). CDR3 size: 13 residues. V lost 8 bases, J lost 4 bases, and 14 bases lay in between. Germline CDR1 reads LGHDT; CDR2 reads YNNKEL (reference sequence). CDR3 sequence: CASGPGKGYGYTF. DNA of the CDR3: TGTGCCAGCGGACCAGGGAAAGGCTATGGCTACACCTTC.

The J gene is TRBJ2-3, the V gene TRBV5-4; 7 bases are shared with TRBD2. The CDR3 covers 14 residues. The trim removed 4 bases at V and 6 bases at J, leaving 8 bases unmatched. The germline gives CDR1 SGHNT, CDR2 YYREEE (reference sequence). The CDR3 sequence: CASSPQGGGDTQYF. In DNA, the CDR3 is TGTGCCAGCAGCCCCCAGGGCGGGGGTGATACGCAGTATTTT.

This sequence joins TRBV12-3 or TRBV12-4 and TRBJ1-1, with no clear D. The CDR3 extends over 13 amino acids. With 4 bases removed from V and 5 bases from J, the gap between germline ends came to 11 bases. The CDR3 loop is CASSSKTGTEAFF. In DNA, the CDR3 is TGTGCCAGCAGTTCAAAGACGGGAACTGAAGCTTTCTTT.